This T cell receptor (beta chain) was sequenced in a study of T cell clonotyping in hematopoietic cell transplantation (dated by TCRdb to 2020 to 2023). Regarding the complete study: A total of 110 to 150 blood samples were gathered in the study from around 40 consecutive transplant recipients along with their related donors. Recruitment of patients was conducted between late 2015 and early 2017, and follow-up was continued until September 2020 or death. Results and caveats for the whole study, not just this receptor: Only a small fraction of recipient repertoires overlapped donor repertoires, with over 95% appearing de novo at the given depth. The sample size was limited, and CD4 and CD8 repertoire contributions could not be separated because cells were not sorted. After transplant, TCR diversity in recipients dropped, and pathologically expanded clonotypes climbed progressively between day 30 and day 180. Donor and pretransplant recipient Inverse Simpson Index values predicted broader posttransplant TCR repertoire diversity.

Relative to germline, V is 5 bases shorter and J is 0 bases shorter, with 14 bases between their ends. The CDR3 measures 16 amino acids from cysteine to phenylalanine. Only the CDR3 portion is preserved as DNA: 48 bases, with reading frame beginning at the first base. Sequences SNHLY (CDR1) and FYNNEI (CDR2) are obtained from the germline V gene. Blood samples for TCR beta sequencing were provided by related transplant donors. Using Nuclei Lysis Solution, genomic DNA was extracted from unfractionated peripheral blood mononuclear cells that were either fresh or cryopreserved. Concerning this clone: Its antigen specificity is not known. Base quality data are lacking; no much larger clone is found one base away.

With the immunoSEQ assay, which is a bias-controlled multiplex PCR relying on V- and J-specific primers, TCR beta CDR3 regions were amplified from genomic DNA. A second PCR step added a proprietary barcode and Illumina adapter sequences to the CDR3 amplicons. An Illumina MiSeq instrument was used for sequencing of the CDR3 libraries. In the source study's methods: immunoSEQ Analyzer 3.0 was used for export and quality control, with R Bioconductor and Immunarch used for downstream analyses. Repertoire metrics were calculated using only productive rearrangements within the normalized downsampled data set. In the normalized cohort, a clonotype counted as pathologically expanded if the clonotype was larger than 5 templates. The Inverse Simpson Index served as the measure of repertoire diversity. To capture all clonotypes, CMV-specificity analyses were performed on the non-normalized data set. Sourced from immuneACCESS, this table was stored by TCRdb with only in-frame sequences that have V and J called. A share of the clones is absent; for the studies checked, an unresolved V gene accounts for under half, and the remainder has no known explanation. The V and J calls and clone size come from that table; D and trimming were worked out from the DNA. This sample gives about 70,000 clones in total; 90% to 95% of them show up just once. The ten top clones hold approximately 1.5% of the sample.

The sequencing sample was made of peripheral blood mononuclear cells. The TCR comes from a man between 45 and 60 years old in good health. Some clones in this sample may be carry-over from other donors' samples. The rearrangement joined TRBV2 to TRBJ2-1; confidence is insufficient to name the D gene. The CDR3 loop reads CASSLSTQSSYNEQFF. The sequenced DNA is TGTGCCAGCAGTTTATCGACACAGAGCTCCTACAATGAGCAGTTCTTC.